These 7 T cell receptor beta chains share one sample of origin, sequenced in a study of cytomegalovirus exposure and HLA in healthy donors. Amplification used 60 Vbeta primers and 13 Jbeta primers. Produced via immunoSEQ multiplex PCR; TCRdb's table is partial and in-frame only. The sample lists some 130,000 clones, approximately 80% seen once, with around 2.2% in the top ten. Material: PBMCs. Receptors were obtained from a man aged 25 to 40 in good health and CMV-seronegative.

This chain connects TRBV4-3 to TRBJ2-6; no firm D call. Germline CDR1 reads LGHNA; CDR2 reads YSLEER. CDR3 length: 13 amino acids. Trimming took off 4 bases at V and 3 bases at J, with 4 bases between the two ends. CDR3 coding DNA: TGCGCCAGCAGCCCCGGTGGGGCCAACGTCCTGACTTTC. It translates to CASSPGGANVLTF.

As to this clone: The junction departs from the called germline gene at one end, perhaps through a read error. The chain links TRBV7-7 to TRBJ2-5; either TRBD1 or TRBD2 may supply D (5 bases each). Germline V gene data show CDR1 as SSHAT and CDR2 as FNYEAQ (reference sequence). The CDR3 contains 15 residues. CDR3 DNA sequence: TGTGCTAGCAGCTTAGCGTTGGCCTCAAGGGGGACCCAGTACTTC. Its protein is CASSLALASRGTQYF.

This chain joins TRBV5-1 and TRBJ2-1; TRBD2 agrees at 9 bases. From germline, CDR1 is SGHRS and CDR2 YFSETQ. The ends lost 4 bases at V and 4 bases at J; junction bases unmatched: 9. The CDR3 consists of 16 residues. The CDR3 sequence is CASSLGPGLAYNEQFF. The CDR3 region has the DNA TGCGCCAGCAGCCTCGGACCGGGACTAGCATACAATGAGCAGTTCTTC.

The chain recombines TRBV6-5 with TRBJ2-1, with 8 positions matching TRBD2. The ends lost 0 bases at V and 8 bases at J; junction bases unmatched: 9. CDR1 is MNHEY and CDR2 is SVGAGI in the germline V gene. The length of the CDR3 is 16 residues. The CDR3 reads CASSYSIPGLVDEQFF. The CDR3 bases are TGTGCCAGCAGTTACTCTATACCGGGACTAGTCGATGAGCAGTTCTTC.

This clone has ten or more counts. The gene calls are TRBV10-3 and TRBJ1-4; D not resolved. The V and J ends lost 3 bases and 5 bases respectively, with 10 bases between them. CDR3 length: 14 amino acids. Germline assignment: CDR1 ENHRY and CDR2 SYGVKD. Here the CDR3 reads CAISDSTENEKLFF. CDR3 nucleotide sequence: TGTGCCATCAGTGATTCCACAGAGAATGAAAAACTGTTTTTT.

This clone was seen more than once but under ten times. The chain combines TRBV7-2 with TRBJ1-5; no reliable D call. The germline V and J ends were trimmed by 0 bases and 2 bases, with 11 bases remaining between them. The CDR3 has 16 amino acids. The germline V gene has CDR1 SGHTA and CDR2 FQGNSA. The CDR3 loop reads CASSLAVGPGNQPQHF. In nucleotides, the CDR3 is TGTGCCAGCAGCTTAGCCGTCGGTCCGGGCAATCAGCCCCAGCATTTT.

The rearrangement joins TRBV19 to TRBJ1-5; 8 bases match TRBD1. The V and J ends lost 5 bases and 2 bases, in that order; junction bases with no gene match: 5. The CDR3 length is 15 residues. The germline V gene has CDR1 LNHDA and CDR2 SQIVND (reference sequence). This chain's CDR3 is CASSWGQVGNQPQHF. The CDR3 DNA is TGTGCCAGTAGTTGGGGACAGGTGGGCAATCAGCCCCAGCATTTT.